Each of the 2 T cell receptor beta chains below was sequenced from the same sample in a study of blood T cell repertoires in COVID-19. TCRdb keeps only in-frame clones here, not all; method: immunoSEQ multiplex PCR. The table records roughly 290,000 clones, around 91% of them present only once. Source material: peripheral blood. These receptors came from a woman in her fifties or sixties with acute or convalescent COVID-19.

V usage is TRBV19 and J usage is TRBJ2-7, with D perhaps matching TRBD1 (6 bases). This CDR3 region has 15 residues. The V gene lost 7 bases and the J gene lost 3 bases, with 19 bases spanning the gap. Germline V gene lookup returns CDR1 LNHDA and CDR2 SQIVND (reference sequence). The CDR3 here is CASTLHRAPGYEQYF. The CDR3 DNA reads as TGTGCCAGTACCTTACACAGGGCCCCAGGCTACGAGCAGTACTTC.

The J gene is TRBJ1-1, the V gene TRBV4-3; TRBD1 is a possible D gene (5 bases). V was clipped by 0 bases and J by 5 bases, with 16 bases between them. Germline V gene sequence: CDR1 LGHNA, CDR2 YSLEER. There are 16 residues in the CDR3. The CDR3, as DNA: TGCGCCAGCAGCCAAGATCCCATACCGGGGGGAACTGAAGCTTTCTTT. Translated, it gives CASSQDPIPGGTEAFF.